This T cell receptor (beta chain) was obtained from a study of T cell repertoires in aging, cancer and after chemotherapy. A mixed TRB-A/B primer pool amplified rearranged TRB by multiplex touch-down PCR. Each CDR3 protein is one row after TCRdb ran MiXCR on the multiplex PCR reads. The sample includes 20,000 or so distinct CDR3 sequences, approximately 40% seen only once; the top ten take roughly 17%. Study-level results: In cancer patients, declining TCR diversity with age involved lost richness and lost evenness.

The template was genomic DNA from peripheral blood, not RNA. The CDR3 length is 17 residues. From germline, CDR1 is GTSNPN and CDR2 SVGIG (reference sequence). Trimming took 5 bases from V and 0 from J; bases not matched to a gene: 10. This clonotype was seen a handful of times. Its target is not known. Sequenced material: blood. The chain carries TRBV30 and TRBJ1-2; TRBD1 agrees at 12 bases. The origin of this receptor is a human donor with a solid tumor. This CDR3 is CAWEFPGQGASNYGYTF. The DNA for the CDR3 is TGTGCCTGGGAATTCCCGGGACAGGGGGCATCTAACTATGGCTACACCTTC.